This TCR beta chain was observed in a study of graft-versus-host responses after intestinal transplantation. TCRdb's copy holds only in-frame clones and misses some; the assay was immunoSEQ multiplex PCR. The repertoire holds 35,000 to 45,000 clones, with approximately 95% as singletons. Trimming at V came to 0 bases and at J to 4 bases, leaving 13 bases not matched to a gene. The germline gives CDR1 LNHNV, CDR2 YYDKDF (reference sequence). The length of the CDR3 is 18 residues. The source material was PBMCs, sampled approximately 100 weeks after intestinal transplantation. The sequence came from a human patient who received an intestinal transplant, so some T cells may come from the graft donor. This sequence joins TRBV15 and TRBJ2-3; 7 bases are shared with TRBD2. CDR3 coding DNA: TGTGCCACCAGCAGAGATCTGGATCGCCGGGGGGAATCAGATACGCAGTATTTT. The encoded protein is CATSRDLDRRGESDTQYF. Filled out from reference TRBV15 and TRBJ2-3, the complete variable domain reads DAMVIQNPRYQVTQFGKPVTLSCSQTLNHNVMYWYQQKSSQAPKLLFHYYDKDFNNEADTPDNFQSRRPNTSFCFLDIRSPGLGDTAMYLCATSRDLDRRGESDTQYFGPGTRLTVL.